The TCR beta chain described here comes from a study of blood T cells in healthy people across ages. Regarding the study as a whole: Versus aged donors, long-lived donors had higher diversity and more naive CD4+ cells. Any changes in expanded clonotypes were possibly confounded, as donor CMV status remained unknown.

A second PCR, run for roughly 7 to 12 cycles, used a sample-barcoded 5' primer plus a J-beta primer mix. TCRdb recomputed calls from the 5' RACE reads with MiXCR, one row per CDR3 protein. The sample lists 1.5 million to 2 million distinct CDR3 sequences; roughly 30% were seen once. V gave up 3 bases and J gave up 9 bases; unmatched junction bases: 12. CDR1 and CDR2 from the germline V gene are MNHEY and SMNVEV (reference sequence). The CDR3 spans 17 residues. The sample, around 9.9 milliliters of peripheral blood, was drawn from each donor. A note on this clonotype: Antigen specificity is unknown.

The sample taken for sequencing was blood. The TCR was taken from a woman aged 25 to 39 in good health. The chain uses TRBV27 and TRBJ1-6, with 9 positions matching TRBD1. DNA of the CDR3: TGTGCCAGCAGTTTGGACAGGGGTACAGTGGCAGGTTCACCCCTCCACTTT. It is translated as CASSLDRGTVAGSPLHF.